The subject of this entry is one T cell receptor beta chain. Antigen specificity is unknown. Trimming took 4 bases from V and 2 from J, leaving 6 bases between them. This CDR3 has 13 residues. From germline, CDR1 is MRHNA and CDR2 SNTAGT. These data belong to a study of T cell responses to AZD1222 COVID-19 vaccine. Whole-study results and caveats: Epitopes outside B.1.351 and B.1.1.7 mutated regions reportedly drew nearly half of spike TCRs.

Assay used: immunoSEQ multiplex PCR; TCRdb lists only in-frame clones, some missing. The sample includes around 100,000 clones, nearly 90% of them seen just once. This TCR was recovered from an adult who received the AZD1222 COVID-19 vaccine. The sequencing here drew on peripheral blood, taken 28 days after the second AZD1222 dose. The V call is TRBV6-4, the J call TRBJ2-1, with a weak D call TRBD2 (6 bases). The CDR3 sequence is CASSASAYNEQFF. The CDR3 nucleotides are TGTGCCAGCAGTGCTAGCGCCTACAATGAGCAGTTCTTC.